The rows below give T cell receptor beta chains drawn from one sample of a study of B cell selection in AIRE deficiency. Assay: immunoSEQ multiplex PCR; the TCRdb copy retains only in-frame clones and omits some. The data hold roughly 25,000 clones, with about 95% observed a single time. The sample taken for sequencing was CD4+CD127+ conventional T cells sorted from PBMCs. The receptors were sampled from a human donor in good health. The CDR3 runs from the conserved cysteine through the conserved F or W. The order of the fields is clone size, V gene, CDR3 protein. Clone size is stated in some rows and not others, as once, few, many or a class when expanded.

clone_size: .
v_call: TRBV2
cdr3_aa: CASNKGATEAFF

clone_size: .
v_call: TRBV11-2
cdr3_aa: CASSFTGGYSPGELFF

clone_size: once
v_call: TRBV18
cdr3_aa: CASSPITGEGNEQFF

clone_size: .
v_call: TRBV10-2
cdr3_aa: CASSRLAGVVFF

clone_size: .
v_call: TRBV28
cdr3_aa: CASSLGGWGNQPQHF

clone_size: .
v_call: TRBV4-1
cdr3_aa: CASSQAWANTEAFF

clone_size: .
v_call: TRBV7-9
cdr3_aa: CASSRSTTTDTEAFF

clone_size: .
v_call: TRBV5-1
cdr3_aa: CASSLADSSYNEQFF

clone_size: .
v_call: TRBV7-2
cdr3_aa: CASSRQGTPGNEQFF

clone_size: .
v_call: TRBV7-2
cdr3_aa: CASSATRSIQYF

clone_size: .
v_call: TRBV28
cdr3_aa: CASSPPGLNEKLFF

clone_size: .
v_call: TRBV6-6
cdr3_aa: CASSYSAGYNSPLHF

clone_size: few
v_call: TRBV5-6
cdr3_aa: CASSPTHAGRTEAFF

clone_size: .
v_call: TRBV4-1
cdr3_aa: CASSQEGVSGGQETQYF

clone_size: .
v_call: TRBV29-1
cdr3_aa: CSVVRTGAAFF

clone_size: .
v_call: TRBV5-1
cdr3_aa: CASSLRHEQYF

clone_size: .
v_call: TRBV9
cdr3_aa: CASSVGGLGTEAFF

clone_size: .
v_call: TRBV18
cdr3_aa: CASFPTSGRYNEQFF

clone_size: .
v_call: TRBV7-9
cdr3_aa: CASSLSPSRGEQYF

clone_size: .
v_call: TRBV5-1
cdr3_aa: CASSFDSGTAGELFF

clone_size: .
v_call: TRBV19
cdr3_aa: CASGTRKETQYF

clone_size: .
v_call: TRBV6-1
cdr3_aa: CASSVPSGNRLRHNEQFF

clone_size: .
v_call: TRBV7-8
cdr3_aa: CASTTQLTYEQYF

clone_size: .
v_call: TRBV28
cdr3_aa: CASSLRDRDTGELFF

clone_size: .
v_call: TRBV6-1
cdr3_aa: CASRIGNYGYTF

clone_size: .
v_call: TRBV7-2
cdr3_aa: CASSLSHLAAGTDTQYF

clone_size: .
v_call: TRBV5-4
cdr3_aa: CASSLLAGDYEQYF

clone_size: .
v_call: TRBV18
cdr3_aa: CASSPSDRSNEKLFF

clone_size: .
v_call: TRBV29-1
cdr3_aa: CSVAGPEAFF

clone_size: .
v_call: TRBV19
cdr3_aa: CASSISGGRTGELFF

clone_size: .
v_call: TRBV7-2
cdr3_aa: CASSSRDSSFSDEQFF

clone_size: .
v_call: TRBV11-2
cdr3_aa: CASRLGRQGGRGYTF

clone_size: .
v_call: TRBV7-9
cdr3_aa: CASSARWRQGNTF

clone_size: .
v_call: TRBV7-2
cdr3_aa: CASSLGPDYYGYTF

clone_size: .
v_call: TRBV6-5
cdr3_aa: CASRPGLVSETQYF

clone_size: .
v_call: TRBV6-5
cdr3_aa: CASSYSRDSYNEQFF

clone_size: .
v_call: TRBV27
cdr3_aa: CASSFGQQNSPLHF

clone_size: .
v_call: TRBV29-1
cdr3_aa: CSVGRRTQETQYF

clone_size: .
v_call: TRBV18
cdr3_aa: CASSPSDTGHEQYF

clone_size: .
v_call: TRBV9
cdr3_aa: CASSVVRGGYTF

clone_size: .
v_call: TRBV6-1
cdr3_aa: CASKVTSGSIGELFF

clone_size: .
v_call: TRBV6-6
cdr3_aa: CASSYRGGTKAGELFF

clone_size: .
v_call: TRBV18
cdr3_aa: CASSRTGSNYGYTF

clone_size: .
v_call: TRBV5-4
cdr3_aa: CASNLLAGDGTDTQYF

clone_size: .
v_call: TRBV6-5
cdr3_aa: CASSYSRQGAGEAFF

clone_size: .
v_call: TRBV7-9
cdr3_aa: CASSLRPDSSYNEQFF

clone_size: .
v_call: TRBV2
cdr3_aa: CASSPEETQYF

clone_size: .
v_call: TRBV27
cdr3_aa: CASSLGRYYGYTF

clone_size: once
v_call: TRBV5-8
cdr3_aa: CASSPGHVTYQPQHF

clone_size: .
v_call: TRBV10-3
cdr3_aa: CAISDSGRGSQETQYF

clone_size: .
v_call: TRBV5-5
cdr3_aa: CASSFELARDEQYF

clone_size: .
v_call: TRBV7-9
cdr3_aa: CASSDRVSYEQYF

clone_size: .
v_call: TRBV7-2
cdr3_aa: CASSRESGSSLGEQYF

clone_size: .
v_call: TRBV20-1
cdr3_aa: CSAILADTQYF

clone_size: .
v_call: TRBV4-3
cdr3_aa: CASSWTGMNTEAFF

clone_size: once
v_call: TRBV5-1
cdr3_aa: CASSPSWGGETQYF

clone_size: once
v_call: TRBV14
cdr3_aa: CASSQGPAKVTQYF

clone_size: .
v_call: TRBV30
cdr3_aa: CAWSGVDRNQPQHF